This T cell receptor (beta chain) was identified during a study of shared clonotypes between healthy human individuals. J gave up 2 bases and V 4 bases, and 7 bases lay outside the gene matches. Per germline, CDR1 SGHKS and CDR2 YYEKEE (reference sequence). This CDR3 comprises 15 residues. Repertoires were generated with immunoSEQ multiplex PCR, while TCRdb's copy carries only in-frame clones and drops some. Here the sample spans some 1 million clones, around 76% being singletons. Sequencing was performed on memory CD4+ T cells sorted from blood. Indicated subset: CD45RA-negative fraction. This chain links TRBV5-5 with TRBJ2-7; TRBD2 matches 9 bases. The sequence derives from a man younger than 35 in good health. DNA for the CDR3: TGTGCCAGCAGCGTTAATAGCGGGGGTACCTACGAGCAGTACTTC. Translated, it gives CASSVNSGGTYEQYF. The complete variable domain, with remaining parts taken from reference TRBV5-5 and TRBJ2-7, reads DAGVTQSPTHLIKTRGQQVTLRCSPISGHKSVSWYQQVLGQGPQFIFQYYEKEERGRGNFPDRFSARQFPNYSSELNVNALLLGDSALYLCASSVNSGGTYEQYFGPGTRLTVT.